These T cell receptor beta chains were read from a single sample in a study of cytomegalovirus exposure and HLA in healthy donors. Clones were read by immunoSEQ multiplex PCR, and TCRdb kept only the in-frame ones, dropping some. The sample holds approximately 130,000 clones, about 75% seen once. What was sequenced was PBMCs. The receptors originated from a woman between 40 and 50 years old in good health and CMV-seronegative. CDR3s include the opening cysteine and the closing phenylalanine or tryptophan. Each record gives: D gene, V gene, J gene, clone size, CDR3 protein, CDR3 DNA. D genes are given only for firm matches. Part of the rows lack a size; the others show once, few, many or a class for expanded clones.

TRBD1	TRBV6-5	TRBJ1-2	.	CASSRDRLYGYTF	TGTGCCAGCAGTCGGGACAGGCTCTATGGCTACACCTTC
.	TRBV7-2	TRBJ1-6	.	CASSLGGQGISRHSPLHF	TGTGCCAGCAGCTTAGGTGGGCAGGGAATTTCCCGGCATTCACCCCTCCACTTT
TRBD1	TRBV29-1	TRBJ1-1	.	CSVEWGQRPGETEAFF	TGCAGCGTTGAGTGGGGACAGCGGCCCGGAGAGACTGAAGCTTTCTTT
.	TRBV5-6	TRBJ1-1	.	CASSFQVNTEAFF	TGTGCCAGCAGCTTTCAGGTGAACACTGAAGCTTTCTTT
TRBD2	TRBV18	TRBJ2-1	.	CASLPAGGNEQFF	TGTGCCAGCCTCCCAGCGGGGGGCAATGAGCAGTTCTTC
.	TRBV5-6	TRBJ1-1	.	CASSFLQGEGAEAFF	TGTGCCAGCAGCTTCCTTCAGGGTGAGGGGGCTGAAGCTTTCTTT
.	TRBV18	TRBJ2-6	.	CASSTRRSSGANVLTF	TGTGCCAGCTCAACCCGACGGAGCTCTGGGGCCAACGTCCTGACTTTC
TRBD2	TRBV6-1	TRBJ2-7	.	CASSQLAKVNEQYF	TGTGCCAGCAGTCAACTAGCGAAAGTCAACGAGCAGTACTTC
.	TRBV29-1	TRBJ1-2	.	CSVESERQIYGYTF	TGCAGCGTTGAGTCCGAGAGACAGATATATGGCTACACCTTC
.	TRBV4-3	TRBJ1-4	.	CASSSMTGNNEKLFF	TGCGCCAGCAGCTCGATGACAGGCAACAATGAAAAACTGTTTTTT
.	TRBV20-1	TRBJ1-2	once	CSARAQDFCTF	TGCAGTGCTAGGGCCCAGGATTTCTGCACCTTC
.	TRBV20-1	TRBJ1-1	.	CSVRGDTEAFF	TGCAGTGTACGCGGGGACACTGAAGCTTTCTTT
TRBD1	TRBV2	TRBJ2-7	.	CASSHDRAYEQYF	TGTGCCAGCAGTCACGACAGGGCCTACGAGCAGTACTTC
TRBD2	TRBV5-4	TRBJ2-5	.	CASSGWGERGMETQYF	TGTGCCAGCAGCGGGTGGGGAGAGCGGGGGATGGAGACCCAGTACTTC
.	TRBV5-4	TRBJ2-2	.	CASSLEGRDTGELFF	TGTGCCAGCAGCTTGGAAGGCAGGGACACCGGGGAGCTGTTTTTT
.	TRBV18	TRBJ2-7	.	CASSETGAFSYEQYF	TGTGCCAGCTCAGAGACGGGAGCCTTCTCCTACGAGCAGTACTTC
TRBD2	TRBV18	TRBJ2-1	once	CASSPMTSGGASGRNEQFF	TGTGCCAGCTCACCCATGACTAGCGGGGGGGCCTCGGGGAGAAATGAGCAGTTCTTC
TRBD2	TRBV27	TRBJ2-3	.	CASSLSVAGHDTQYF	TGTGCCAGCAGTTTATCGGTAGCGGGGCATGATACGCAGTATTTT
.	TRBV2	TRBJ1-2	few	CASSSQGINYGYTF	TGTGCCAGCAGCTCACAGGGTATTAACTATGGCTACACCTTC
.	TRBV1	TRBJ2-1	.	CTSSQDKGLVSNEQFF	TGCACCAGCAGCCAAGATAAGGGACTAGTTTCCAATGAGCAGTTCTTC
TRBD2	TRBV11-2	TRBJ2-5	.	CASTLTSGLMYQETQYF	TGTGCCAGCACCCTAACCTCGGGACTAATGTACCAAGAGACCCAGTACTTC
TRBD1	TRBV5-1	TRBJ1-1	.	CASSLVTGGSTEAFF	TGCGCCAGCAGCTTGGTGACAGGGGGGAGCACTGAAGCTTTCTTT
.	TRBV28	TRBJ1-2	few	CATNRYGYTF	TGTGCCACAAACAGATATGGCTACACCTTC
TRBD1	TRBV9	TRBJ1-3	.	CASSARDRGSSGNTIYF	TGTGCCAGCAGCGCCCGGGACAGGGGATCCTCTGGAAACACCATATATTTT
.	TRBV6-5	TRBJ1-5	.	CASRRTDDHQPQHF	TGTGCCAGCAGGCGTACAGATGACCATCAGCCCCAGCATTTT
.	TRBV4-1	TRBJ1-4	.	CASSQVGEKGREKLFF	TGCGCCAGCAGCCAAGTGGGAGAGAAGGGCCGGGAAAAACTGTTTTTT
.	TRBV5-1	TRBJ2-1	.	CASSLAEIYNEQFF	TGCGCCAGCAGCTTGGCCGAGATCTACAATGAGCAGTTCTTC
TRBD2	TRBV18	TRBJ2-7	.	CASSPPWRLAESISYEQYF	TGTGCCAGCTCACCACCTTGGCGGCTAGCGGAATCGATCTCCTACGAGCAGTACTTC
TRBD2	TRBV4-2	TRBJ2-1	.	CASSHLGRGVQLQRYSEQFF	TGTGCCAGCAGCCATTTAGGCCGGGGGGTACAATTACAGAGATACAGTGAGCAGTTCTTC
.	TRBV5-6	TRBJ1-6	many	CASNGGGEGVDSPLHF	TGTGCCAGCAACGGGGGGGGAGAAGGGGTTGATTCACCCCTCCACTTT
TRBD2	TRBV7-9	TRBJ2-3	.	CASSLAMGGVTDTQYF	TGTGCCAGCAGCTTAGCTATGGGGGGGGTCACAGATACGCAGTATTTT
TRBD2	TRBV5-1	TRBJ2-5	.	CASRPGGQETQYF	TGCGCCAGCCGTCCGGGGGGCCAAGAGACCCAGTACTTC
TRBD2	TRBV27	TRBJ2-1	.	CASSLSSGGPYNEQFF	TGTGCCAGCAGTTTATCGTCGGGGGGGCCATACAATGAGCAGTTCTTC
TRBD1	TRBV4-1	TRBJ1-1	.	CASSPGTGATEAFF	TGCGCCAGCAGCCCCGGGACAGGGGCCACTGAAGCTTTCTTT
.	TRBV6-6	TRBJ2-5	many	CASSPIQRTEETQYF	TGTGCCAGCAGTCCGATCCAGCGGACTGAAGAGACCCAGTACTTC
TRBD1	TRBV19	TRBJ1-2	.	CASSKTTGTVLRGYTF	TGTGCCAGTAGTAAAACGACCGGGACAGTCCTTCGGGGCTACACCTTC
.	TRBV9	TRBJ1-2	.	CASSSTGHFNYGYTF	TGTGCCAGCAGCTCCACCGGACACTTTAACTATGGCTACACCTTC